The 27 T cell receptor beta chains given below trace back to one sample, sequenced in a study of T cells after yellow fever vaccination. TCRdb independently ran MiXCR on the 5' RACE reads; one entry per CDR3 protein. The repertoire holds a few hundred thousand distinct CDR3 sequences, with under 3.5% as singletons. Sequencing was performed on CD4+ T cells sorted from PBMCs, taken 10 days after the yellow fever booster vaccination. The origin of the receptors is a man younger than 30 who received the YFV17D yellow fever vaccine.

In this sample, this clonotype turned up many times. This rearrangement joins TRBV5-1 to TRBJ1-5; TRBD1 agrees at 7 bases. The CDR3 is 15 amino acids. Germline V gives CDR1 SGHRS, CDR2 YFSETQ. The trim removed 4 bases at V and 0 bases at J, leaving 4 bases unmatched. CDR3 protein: CASSPGQISNQPQHF. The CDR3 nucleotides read TGCGCCAGCAGCCCGGGACAGATTAGCAATCAGCCCCAGCATTTT.

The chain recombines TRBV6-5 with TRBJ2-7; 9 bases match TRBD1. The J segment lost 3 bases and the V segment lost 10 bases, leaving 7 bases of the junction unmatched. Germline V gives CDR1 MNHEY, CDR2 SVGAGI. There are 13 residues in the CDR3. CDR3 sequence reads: CATTGTGSYEQYF. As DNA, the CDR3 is TGTGCCACAACGGGGACAGGGAGCTACGAGCAGTACTTC.

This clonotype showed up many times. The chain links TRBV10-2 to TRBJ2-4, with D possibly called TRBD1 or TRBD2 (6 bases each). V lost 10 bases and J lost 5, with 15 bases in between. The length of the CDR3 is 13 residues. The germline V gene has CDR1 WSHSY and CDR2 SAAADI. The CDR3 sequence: CATQMGGENIQYF. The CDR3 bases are TGCGCCACCCAGATGGGGGGCGAAAACATTCAGTACTTC.

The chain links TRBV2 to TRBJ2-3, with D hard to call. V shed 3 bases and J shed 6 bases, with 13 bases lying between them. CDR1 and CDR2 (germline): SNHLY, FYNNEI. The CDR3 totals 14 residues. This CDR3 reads CASSDRSGVDTQYF. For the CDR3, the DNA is TGTGCCAGCAGTGACCGTTCAGGAGTGGATACGCAGTATTTT. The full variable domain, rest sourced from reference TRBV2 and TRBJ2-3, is EPEVTQTPSHQVTQMGQEVILRCVPISNHLYFYWYRQILGQKVEFLVSFYNNEISEKSEIFDDQFSVERPDGSNFTLKIRSTKLEDSAMYFCASSDRSGVDTQYFGPGTRLTVL.

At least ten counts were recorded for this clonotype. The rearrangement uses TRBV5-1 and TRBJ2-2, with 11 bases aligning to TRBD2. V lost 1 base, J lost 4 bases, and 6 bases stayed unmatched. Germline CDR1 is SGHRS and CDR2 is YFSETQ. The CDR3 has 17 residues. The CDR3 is CASSLRLAGGSTGELFF. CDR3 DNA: TGCGCCAGCAGCTTGCGTCTAGCGGGGGGATCCACCGGGGAGCTGTTTTTT.

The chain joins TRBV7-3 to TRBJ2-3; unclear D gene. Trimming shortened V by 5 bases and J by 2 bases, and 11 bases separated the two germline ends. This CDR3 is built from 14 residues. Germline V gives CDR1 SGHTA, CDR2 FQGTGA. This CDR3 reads CASSNDRNTDTQYF. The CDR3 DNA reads TGTGCCAGCAGCAATGACCGGAACACAGATACGCAGTATTTT.

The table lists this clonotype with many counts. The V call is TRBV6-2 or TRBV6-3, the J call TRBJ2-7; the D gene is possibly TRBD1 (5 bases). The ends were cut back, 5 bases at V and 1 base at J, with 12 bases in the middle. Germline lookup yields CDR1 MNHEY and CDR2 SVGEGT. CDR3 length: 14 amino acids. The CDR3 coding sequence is TGTGCCAGCAGTCAACAGGTTTATTCCTACGAGCAGTACGTC. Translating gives CASSQQVYSYEQYV.

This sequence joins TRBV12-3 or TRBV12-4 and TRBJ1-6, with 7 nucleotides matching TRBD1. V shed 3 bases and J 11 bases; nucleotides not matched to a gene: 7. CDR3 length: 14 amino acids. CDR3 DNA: TGTGCCAGCAGTTTCGGGACAGTCGGGACACCCCTCCACTTT. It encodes CASSFGTVGTPLHF.

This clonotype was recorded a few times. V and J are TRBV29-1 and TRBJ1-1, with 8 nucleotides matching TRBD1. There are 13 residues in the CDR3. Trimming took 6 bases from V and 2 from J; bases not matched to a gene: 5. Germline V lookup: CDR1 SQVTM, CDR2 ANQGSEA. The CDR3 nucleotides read TGCAGCGTCAAGGACAGGGCCAACACTGAAGCTTTCTTT. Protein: CSVKDRANTEAFF.

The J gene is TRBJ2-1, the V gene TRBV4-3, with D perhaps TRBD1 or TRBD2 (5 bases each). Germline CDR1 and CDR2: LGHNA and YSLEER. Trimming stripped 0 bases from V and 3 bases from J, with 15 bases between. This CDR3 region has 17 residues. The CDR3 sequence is CASSQEGRGIRYNEQFF. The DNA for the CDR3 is TGCGCCAGCAGCCAAGAGGGACGGGGAATTCGCTACAATGAGCAGTTCTTC.

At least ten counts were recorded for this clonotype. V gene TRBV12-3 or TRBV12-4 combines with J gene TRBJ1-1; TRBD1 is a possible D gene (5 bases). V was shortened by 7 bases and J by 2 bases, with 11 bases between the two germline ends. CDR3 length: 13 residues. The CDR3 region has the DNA TGTGCCAGCAACCCGACAGAAAACACTGAAGCTTTCTTT. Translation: CASNPTENTEAFF.

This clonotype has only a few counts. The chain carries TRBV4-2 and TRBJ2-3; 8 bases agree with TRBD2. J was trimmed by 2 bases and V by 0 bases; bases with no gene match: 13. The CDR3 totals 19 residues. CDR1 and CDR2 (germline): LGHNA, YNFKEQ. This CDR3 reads CASSQDPGGANPATDTQYF. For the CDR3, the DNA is TGTGCCAGCAGCCAAGATCCCGGGGGGGCCAATCCCGCCACAGATACGCAGTATTTT.

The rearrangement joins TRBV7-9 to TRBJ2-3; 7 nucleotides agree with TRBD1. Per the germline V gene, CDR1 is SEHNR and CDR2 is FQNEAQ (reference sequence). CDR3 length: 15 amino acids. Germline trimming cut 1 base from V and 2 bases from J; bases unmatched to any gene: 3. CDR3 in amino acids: CASSLEGQPTDTQYF. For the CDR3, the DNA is TGTGCCAGCAGCTTAGAGGGACAGCCCACAGATACGCAGTATTTT.

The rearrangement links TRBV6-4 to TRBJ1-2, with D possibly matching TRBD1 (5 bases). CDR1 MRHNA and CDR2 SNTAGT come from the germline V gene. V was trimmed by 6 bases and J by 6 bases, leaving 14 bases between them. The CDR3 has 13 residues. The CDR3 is CASRMGPSNGYTF. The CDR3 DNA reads TGTGCCAGCAGGATGGGACCTTCCAATGGCTACACCTTC.

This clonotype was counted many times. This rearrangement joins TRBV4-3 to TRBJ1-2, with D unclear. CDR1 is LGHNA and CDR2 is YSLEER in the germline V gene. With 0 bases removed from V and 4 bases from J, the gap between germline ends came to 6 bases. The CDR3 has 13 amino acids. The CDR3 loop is CASSQDRTYGYTF. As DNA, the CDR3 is TGCGCCAGCAGCCAAGACAGGACCTATGGCTACACCTTC.

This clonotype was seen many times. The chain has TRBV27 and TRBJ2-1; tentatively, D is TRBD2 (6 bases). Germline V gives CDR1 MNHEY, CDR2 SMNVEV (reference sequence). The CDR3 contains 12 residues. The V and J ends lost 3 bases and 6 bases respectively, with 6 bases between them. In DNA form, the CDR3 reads TGTGCCAGCAGTTTGGGAGGCAATGAGCAGTTCTTC. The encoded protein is CASSLGGNEQFF.

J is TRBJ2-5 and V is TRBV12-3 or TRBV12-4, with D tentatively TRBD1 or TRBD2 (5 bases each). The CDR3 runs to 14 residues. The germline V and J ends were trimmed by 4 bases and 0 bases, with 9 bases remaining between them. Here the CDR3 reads CASSSGAYQETQYF. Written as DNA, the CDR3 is TGTGCCAGCAGTTCCGGGGCGTACCAAGAGACCCAGTACTTC.

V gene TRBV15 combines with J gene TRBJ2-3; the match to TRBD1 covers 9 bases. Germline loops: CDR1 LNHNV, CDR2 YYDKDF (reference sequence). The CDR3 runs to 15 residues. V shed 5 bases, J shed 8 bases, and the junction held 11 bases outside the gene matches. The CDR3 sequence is CATSYRDRASGTQYF. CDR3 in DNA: TGTGCCACCAGCTACCGGGACAGGGCTTCGGGTACGCAGTATTTT.

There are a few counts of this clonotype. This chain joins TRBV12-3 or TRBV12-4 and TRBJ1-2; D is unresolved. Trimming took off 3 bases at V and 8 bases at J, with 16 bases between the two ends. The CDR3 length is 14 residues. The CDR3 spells CASSFQSHAGGYTF. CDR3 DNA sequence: TGTGCCAGCAGTTTCCAATCACACGCCGGGGGCTACACCTTC.

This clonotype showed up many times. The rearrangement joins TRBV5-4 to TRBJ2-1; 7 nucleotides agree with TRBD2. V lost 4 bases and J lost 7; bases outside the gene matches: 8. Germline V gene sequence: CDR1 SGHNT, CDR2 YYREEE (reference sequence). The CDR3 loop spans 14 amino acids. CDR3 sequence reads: CASSPAGVRNEQFF. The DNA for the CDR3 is TGTGCCAGCAGCCCGGCGGGGGTAAGGAATGAGCAGTTCTTC.

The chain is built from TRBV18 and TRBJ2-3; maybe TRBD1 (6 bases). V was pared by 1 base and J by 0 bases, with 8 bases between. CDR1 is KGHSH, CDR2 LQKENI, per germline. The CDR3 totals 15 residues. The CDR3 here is CASSPRTASTDTQYF. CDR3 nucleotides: TGTGCCAGCTCACCACGGACAGCTAGCACAGATACGCAGTATTTT.

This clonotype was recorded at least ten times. The CDR3 DNA reads TGCGCCAGCAGTCCTAACCCAGGGACAGGGGGCAATGAGCAGTTCTTC. This translates into CASSPNPGTGGNEQFF. V and J are TRBV5-1 and TRBJ2-1, with TRBD1 matching over 11 bases. With V trimmed by 5 bases and J by 6 bases, 10 bases remained unmatched. CDR3 size: 16 residues. Germline V gives CDR1 SGHRS, CDR2 YFSETQ.

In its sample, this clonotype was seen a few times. The chain's CDR3 is CASSQEIRRTNEKLFF. In DNA, the CDR3 is TGCGCCAGCAGCCAGGAAATCAGGAGGACTAATGAAAAACTGTTTTTT. This chain uses TRBV4-3 with TRBJ1-4, with D unresolved. Germline V gene data show CDR1 as LGHNA and CDR2 as YSLEER. The V gene lost 3 bases and the J gene lost 2 bases, with 13 bases spanning the gap. The CDR3 has 16 residues.

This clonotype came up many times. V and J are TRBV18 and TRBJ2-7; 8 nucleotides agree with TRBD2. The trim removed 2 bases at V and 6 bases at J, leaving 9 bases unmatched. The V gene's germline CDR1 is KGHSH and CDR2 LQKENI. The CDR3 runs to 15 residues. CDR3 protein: CASSPGTRGSVEQYV. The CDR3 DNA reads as TGTGCCAGCTCACCAGGGACTAGGGGGAGTGTCGAGCAGTACGTC.

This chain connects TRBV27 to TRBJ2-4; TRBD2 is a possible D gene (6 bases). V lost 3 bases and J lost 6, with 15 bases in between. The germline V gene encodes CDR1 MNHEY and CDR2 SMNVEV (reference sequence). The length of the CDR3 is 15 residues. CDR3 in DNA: TGTGCCAGCAGTTTTCGCGGGGCCACAAGAAACATTCAGTACTTC. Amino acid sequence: CASSFRGATRNIQYF.

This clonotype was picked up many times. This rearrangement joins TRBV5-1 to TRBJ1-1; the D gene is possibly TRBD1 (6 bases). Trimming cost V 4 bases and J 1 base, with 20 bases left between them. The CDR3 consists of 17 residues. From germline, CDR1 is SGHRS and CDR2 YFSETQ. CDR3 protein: CASSTRGQGYSNTEAFF. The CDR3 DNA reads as TGCGCCAGCAGCACCAGGGGTCAGGGCTACTCGAACACTGAAGCTTTCTTT. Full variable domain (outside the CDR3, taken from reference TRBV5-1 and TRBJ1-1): KAGVTQTPRYLIKTRGQQVTLSCSPISGHRSVSWYQQTPGQGLQFLFEYFSETQRNKGNFPGRFSGRQFSNSRSEMNVSTLELGDSALYLCASSTRGQGYSNTEAFFGQGTRLTVV.

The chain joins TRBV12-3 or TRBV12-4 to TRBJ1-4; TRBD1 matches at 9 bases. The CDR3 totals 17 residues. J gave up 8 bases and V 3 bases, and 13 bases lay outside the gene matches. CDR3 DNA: TGTGCCAGCAGTTTCTCGTTTCGGGGGACAGGGTACGAAAAACTGTTTTTT. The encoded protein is CASSFSFRGTGYEKLFF.